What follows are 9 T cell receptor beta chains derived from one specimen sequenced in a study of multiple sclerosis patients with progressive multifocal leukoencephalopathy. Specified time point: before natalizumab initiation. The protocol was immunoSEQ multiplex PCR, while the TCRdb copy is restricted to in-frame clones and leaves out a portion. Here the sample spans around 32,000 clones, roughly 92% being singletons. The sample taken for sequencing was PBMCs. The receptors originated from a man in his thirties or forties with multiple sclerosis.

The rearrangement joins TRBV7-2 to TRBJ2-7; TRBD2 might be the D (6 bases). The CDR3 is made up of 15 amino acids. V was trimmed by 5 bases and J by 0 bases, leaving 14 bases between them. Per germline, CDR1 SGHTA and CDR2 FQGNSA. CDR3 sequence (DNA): TGTGCCAGCAGCCCCTCCGCCGGGAGCTCCTACGAGCAGTACGTC. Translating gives CASSPSAGSSYEQYV.

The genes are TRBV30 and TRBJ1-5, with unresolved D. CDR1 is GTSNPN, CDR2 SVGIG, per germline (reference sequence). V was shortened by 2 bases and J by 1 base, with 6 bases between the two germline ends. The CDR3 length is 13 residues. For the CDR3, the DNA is TGTGCCTGGAGTCCGCGGAGCAATCAGCCCCAGCATTTT. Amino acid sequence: CAWSPRSNQPQHF.

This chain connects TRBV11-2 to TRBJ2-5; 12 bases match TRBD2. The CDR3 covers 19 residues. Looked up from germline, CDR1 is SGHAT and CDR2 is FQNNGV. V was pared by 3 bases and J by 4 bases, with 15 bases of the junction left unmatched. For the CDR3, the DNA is TGTGCCAGCAGCTTCCTATTGGGACTAGCGGGCCCCGAGGGAGAGACCCAGTACTTC. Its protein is CASSFLLGLAGPEGETQYF.

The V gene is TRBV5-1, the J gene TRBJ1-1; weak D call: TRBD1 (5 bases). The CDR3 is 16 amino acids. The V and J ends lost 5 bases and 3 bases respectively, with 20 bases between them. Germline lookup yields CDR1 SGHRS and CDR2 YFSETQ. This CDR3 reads CASRTIGAAPDTEAFF. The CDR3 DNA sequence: TGCGCCAGCAGGACCATTGGGGCAGCTCCTGACACTGAAGCTTTCTTT.

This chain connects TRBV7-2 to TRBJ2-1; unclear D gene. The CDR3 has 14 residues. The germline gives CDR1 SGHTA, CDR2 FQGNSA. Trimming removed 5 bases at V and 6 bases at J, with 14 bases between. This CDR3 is CASSPGPYGNEQFF. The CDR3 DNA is TGTGCCAGCAGCCCCGGACCCTACGGCAATGAGCAGTTCTTC. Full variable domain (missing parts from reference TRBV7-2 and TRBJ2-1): GAGVSQSPSNKVTEKGKDVELRCDPISGHTALYWYRQSLGQGLEFLIYFQGNSAPDKSGLPSDRFSAERTGGSVSTLTIQRTQQEDSAVYLCASSPGPYGNEQFFGPGTRLTVL.

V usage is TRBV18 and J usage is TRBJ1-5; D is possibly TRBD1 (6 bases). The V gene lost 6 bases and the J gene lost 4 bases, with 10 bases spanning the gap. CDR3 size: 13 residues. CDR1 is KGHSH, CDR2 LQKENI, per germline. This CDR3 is CASSAGANQPQHF. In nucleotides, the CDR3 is TGTGCCAGCTCCGCGGGGGCAAATCAGCCCCAGCATTTT. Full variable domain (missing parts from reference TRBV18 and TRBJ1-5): NAGVMQNPRHLVRRRGQEARLRCSPMKGHSHVYWYRQLPEEGLKFMVYLQKENIIDESGMPKERFSAEFPKEGPSILRIQQVVRGDSAAYFCASSAGANQPQHFGDGTRLSIL.

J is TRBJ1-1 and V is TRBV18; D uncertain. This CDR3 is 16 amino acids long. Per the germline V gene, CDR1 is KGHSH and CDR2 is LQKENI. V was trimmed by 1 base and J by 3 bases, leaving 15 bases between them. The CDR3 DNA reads TGTGCCAGCTCACCACGGGTGACACCCAAGGACACTGAAGCTTTCTTT. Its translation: CASSPRVTPKDTEAFF.

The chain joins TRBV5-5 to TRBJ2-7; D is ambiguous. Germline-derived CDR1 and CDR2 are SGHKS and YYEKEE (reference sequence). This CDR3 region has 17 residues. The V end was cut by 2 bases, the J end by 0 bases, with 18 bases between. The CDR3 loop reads CASSFTAATPLSYEQYF. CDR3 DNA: TGTGCCAGCAGCTTCACGGCGGCAACCCCCCTCTCCTACGAGCAGTACTTC.

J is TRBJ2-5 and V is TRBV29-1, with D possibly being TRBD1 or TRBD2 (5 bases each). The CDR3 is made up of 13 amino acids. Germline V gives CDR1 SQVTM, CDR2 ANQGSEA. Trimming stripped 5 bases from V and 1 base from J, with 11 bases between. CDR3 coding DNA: TGCAGCGTTAAGGGACGCCTCCAAGAGACCCAGTACTTC. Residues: CSVKGRLQETQYF.